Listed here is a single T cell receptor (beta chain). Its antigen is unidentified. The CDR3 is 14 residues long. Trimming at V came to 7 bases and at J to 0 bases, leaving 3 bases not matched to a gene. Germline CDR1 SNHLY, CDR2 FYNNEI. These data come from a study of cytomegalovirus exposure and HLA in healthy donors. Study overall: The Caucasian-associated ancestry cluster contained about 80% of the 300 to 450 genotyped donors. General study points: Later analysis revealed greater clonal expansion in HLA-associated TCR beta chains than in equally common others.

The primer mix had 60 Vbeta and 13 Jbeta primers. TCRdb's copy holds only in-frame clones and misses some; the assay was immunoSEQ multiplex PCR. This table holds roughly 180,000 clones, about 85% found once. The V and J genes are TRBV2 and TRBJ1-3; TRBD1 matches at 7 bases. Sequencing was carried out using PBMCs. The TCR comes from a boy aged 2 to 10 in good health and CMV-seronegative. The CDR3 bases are TGTGCCAGCAAAGGGACAGTCTCTGGAAACACCATATATTTT. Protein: CASKGTVSGNTIYF.